This T cell receptor beta chain was recovered during a study of beta chain features in type 1 diabetes. Study details: The patient and healthy donor groups were comparable for age, gender and cell yields.

Of the isolated RNA, all was reverse transcribed, and so the sequenced material was expressed TCRB transcripts. About 3.6 million reads on average were seen across naive, central memory and regulatory T cell samples. This table comes from immunoSEQ multiplex PCR, and its TCRdb copy is limited to in-frame clones, with some not included. The profile shows approximately 300,000 clones, approximately 10% of them singletons. The table lists this clone with a few counts. The ends lost 2 bases at V and 7 bases at J; junction bases unmatched: 6. The V gene's germline CDR1 is MNHEY and CDR2 SMNVEV (reference sequence). The CDR3 extends over 15 amino acids.

Sequenced input: naive CD4+ T cells from blood. The rearrangement joins TRBV27 to TRBJ2-2; 8 bases agree with TRBD2. This TCR was sampled from a woman aged 25 to 45 in good health. CDR3 sequence: CASSLAGRASGELFF. The CDR3 DNA sequence: TGTGCCAGCAGTTTAGCCGGGAGGGCCAGCGGGGAGCTGTTTTTT.